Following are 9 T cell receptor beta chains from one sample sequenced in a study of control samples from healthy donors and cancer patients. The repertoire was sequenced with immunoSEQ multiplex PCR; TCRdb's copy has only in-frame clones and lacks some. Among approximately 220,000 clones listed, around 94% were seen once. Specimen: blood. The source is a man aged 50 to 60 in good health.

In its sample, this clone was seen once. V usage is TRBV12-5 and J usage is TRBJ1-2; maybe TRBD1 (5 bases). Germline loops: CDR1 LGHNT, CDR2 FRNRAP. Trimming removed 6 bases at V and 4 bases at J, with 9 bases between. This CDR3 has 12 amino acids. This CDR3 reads CASGRGFYGYTF. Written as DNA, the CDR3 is TGTGCTAGTGGGAGGGGTTTCTATGGCTACACCTTC.

CDR3 loop: CASSQVALERREQYF. CDR3 nucleotide sequence: TGCGCCAGCAGCCAAGTTGCCTTAGAGCGGCGCGAGCAGTACTTC. The V and J genes are TRBV4-1 and TRBJ2-7; tentatively, D is TRBD2 (5 bases). The germline V gene has CDR1 MGHRA and CDR2 YSYEKL. V dropped 1 base and J dropped 6 bases, with 16 bases sitting between them. This CDR3 comprises 15 residues.

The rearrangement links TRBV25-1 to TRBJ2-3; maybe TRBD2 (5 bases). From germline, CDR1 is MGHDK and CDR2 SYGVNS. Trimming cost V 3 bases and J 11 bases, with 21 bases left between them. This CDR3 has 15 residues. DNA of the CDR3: TGTGCCAGCAGTGATAGTTCCGGGGTGACTCTAGGGCAGTATTTT. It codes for CASSDSSGVTLGQYF. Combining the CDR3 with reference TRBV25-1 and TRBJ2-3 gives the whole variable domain EADIYQTPRYLVIGTGKKITLECSQTMGHDKMYWYQQDPGMELHLIHYSYGVNSTEKGDLSSESTVSRIRTEHFPLTLESARPSHTSQYLCASSDSSGVTLGQYFGPGTRLTVL.

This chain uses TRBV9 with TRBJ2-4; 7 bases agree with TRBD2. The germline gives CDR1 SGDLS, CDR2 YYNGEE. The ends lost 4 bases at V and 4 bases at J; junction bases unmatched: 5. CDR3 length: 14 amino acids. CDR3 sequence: CASSPWEGKNIQYF. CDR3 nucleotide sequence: TGTGCCAGCAGCCCCTGGGAGGGGAAAAACATTCAGTACTTC.

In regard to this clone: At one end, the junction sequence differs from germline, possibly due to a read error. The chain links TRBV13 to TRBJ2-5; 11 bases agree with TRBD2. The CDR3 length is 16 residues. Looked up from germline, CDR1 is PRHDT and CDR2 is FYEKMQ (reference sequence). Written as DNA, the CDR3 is TGTGCCAGCAGCCTAGGACTAGCGGGCGGGCCAGAGACCCAGTACTTC. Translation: CASSLGLAGGPETQYF.

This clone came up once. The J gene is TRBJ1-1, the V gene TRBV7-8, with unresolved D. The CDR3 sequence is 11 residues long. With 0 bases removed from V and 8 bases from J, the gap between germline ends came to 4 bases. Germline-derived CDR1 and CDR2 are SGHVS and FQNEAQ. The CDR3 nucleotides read TGTGCCAGCAGCTTAGCGGGGGAAGCTTTCTTT. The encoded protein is CASSLAGEAFF.

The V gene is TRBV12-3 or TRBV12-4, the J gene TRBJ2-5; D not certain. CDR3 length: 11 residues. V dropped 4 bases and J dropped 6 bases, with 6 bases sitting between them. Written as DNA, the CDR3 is TGTGCCAGCAGTTCTGTAAAGACCCAGTACTTC. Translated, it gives CASSSVKTQYF.

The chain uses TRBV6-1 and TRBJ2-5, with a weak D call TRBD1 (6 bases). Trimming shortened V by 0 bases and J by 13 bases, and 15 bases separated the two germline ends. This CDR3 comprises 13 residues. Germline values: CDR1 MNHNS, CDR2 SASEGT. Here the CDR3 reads CASSEALGDTGYF. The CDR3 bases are TGTGCCAGCAGTGAAGCTTTGGGGGACACGGGGTACTTC.

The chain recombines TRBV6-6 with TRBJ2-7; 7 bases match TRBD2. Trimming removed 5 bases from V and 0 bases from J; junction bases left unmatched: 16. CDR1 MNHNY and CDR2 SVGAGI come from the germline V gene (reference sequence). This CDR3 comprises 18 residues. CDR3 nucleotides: TGTGCCAGCAGTCAATGGGGGGGAGGGATACCCAACTCCTACGAGCAGTACTTC. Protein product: CASSQWGGGIPNSYEQYF.